This TCR beta chain was obtained from a study of T cells expressing NK-cell markers. On the study more broadly: Sorted CD3+CD56+NKG2C+, CD3+CD56+NKG2C- and CD3+CD56-NKG2C+ T cells provided the TCR beta repertoires. Findings of the study overall: In more than 5 donors, dominant CD3+CD56+NKG2C+ clonotypes ranked among the top 10 CD8+ clonotypes.

TCRdb reanalyzed the 5' RACE reads, giving one entry per CDR3 protein sequence and no DNA. This listing includes about 150,000 distinct CDR3 sequences. Remarks on this clonotype: Antigen specificity is unknown.

The CDR3 consists of 15 residues. CDR1 is SQVTM, CDR2 ANQGSEA, per germline. Sequencing was carried out using blood T cells: a sorted CD56 or NKG2C T cell subset, CD4+ or CD8+ T cells, or bulk PBMC T cells (not recorded which). V is TRBV29-1 and J is TRBJ2-3; TCRdb returns TRBD1, unconfirmable since there is no DNA. The receptor's source is a woman aged 50 to 60 in good health. The CDR3 loop is CSVPPTGAATDTQYF.